The present entry profiles one T cell receptor beta chain with its context. Original data processing: Reference gene primers were amplified, and this amplification served to estimate nucleated cell counts. Profiling relied on immunoSEQ multiplex PCR, and the TCRdb table lists in-frame clones only, not all of them. The DNA was the basis for D and trimming; V, J and clone size are from that table. The data show roughly 180,000 clones, about 82% seen once. Germline lookup yields CDR1 SGHAT and CDR2 FQNNGV. This CDR3 region has 19 residues. Trimming took 4 bases from V and 3 from J; bases not matched to a gene: 14. Donors of Cohort 3 who recovered were those that had two negative PCRs, clearance, or symptom resolution. The sample originates from a study of blood T cell repertoires in COVID-19. Study summary: Acute and convalescent COVID-19 specimens originated in the United States, Italy and Spain. The analysed material was cDNA or gDNA that came from T cells, B-cell-depleted T cells, or PBMCs.

This TCR derives from a woman in her thirties who had recovered from COVID-19. V usage is TRBV11-2 and J usage is TRBJ2-7, with 14 bases lining up with TRBD2. Sequences were obtained from PBMCs or T cells enriched from blood (not recorded which). Here the CDR3 DNA reads TGTGCCAGCAGCTCAAGGGGTGGACTAGCGGGAGGAATCGACTACGAGCAGTACTTC. This gives the protein CASSSRGGLAGGIDYEQYF.